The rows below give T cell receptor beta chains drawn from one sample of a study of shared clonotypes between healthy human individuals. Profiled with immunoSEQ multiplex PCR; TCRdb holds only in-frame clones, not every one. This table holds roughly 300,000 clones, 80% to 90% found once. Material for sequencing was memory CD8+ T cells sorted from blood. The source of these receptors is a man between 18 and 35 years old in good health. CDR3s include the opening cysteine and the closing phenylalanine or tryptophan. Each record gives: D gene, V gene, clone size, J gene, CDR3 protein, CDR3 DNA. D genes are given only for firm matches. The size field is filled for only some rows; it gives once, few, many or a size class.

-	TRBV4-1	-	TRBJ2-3	CASSRTTSTDTQYF	TGCGCCAGCAGCAGGACGACTAGCACAGATACGCAGTATTTT
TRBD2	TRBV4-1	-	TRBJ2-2	CASSQSGRANTGELFF	TGCGCCAGCAGCCAAAGCGGGAGGGCGAACACCGGGGAGCTGTTTTTT
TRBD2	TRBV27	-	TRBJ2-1	CASSPSTSGTYNEQFF	TGTGCCAGCAGTCCTTCGACTAGCGGGACCTACAATGAGCAGTTCTTC
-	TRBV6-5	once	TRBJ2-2	CASSYSRETTGELFF	TGTGCCAGCAGTTACTCCAGGGAGACCACCGGGGAGCTGTTTTTT
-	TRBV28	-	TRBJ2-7	CASSFRGSYEQYF	TGTGCCAGCAGTTTCCGGGGGTCCTACGAGCAGTACTTC
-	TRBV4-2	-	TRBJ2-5	CASSQEGRRPQETQYF	TGTGCCAGCAGCCAAGAGGGACGGAGACCTCAAGAGACCCAGTACTTC
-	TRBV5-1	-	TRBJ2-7	CASSWTWGGSDYEQYF	TGCGCCAGCAGCTGGACTTGGGGGGGCAGTGACTACGAGCAGTACTTC
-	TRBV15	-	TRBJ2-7	CATSRDSGLVNLEQYF	TGTGCCACCAGCAGAGACTCGGGACTGGTAAACCTCGAGCAGTACTTC
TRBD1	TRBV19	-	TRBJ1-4	CASSMGQGDSTNEKLFF	TGTGCCAGTAGTATGGGTCAGGGGGACTCAACTAATGAAAAACTGTTTTTT
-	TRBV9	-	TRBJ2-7	CASSVGGRDEQYF	TGTGCCAGCAGCGTAGGCGGGCGGGACGAGCAGTACTTC
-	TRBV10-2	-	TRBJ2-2	CASSEVSPNTGELFF	TGCGCCAGCAGTGAGGTCAGCCCGAACACCGGGGAGCTGTTTTTT
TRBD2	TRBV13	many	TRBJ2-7	CASSLEGAGAYEQYF	TGTGCCAGCAGCTTAGAGGGCGCGGGGGCCTACGAGCAGTACTTC
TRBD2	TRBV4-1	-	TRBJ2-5	CASSQSSGGQETQYF	TGCGCCAGCAGCCAGTCTAGCGGGGGACAAGAGACCCAGTACTTC
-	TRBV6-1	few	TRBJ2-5	CASSEPETQYF	TGTGCCAGCAGTGAACCTGAGACCCAGTACTTC
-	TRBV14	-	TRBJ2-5	CASPSQRETQYF	TGTGCCAGCCCGAGTCAGCGGGAGACCCAGTACTTC
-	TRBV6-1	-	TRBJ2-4	CASSERGTKNIQYF	TGTGCCAGCAGTGAGAGGGGAACAAAAAACATTCAGTACTTC
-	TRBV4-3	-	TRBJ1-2	CASSPARASVMGYGYTF	TGCGCCAGCAGCCCGGCCCGGGCTTCGGTAATGGGCTATGGCTACACCTTC
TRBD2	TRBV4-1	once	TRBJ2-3	CASSQEIAGGITDTQYF	TGCGCCAGCAGCCAAGAAATAGCGGGGGGTATAACAGATACGCAGTATTTT
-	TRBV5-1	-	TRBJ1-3	CASSADSSSGNTIYF	TGCGCCAGCAGCGCCGACAGCTCCTCTGGAAACACCATATATTTT
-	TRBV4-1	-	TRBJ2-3	CASSQVGLDTQYF	TGCGCCAGCAGCCAAGTTGGGCTAGATACGCAGTATTTT
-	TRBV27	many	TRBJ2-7	CASSVQGVYEQYF	TGTGCCAGCAGTGTTCAGGGAGTCTACGAGCAGTACTTC
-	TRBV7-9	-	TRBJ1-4	CASSFSSNEKLFF	TGTGCCAGCAGCTTCAGCTCTAATGAAAAACTGTTTTTT
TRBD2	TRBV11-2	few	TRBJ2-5	CASSLSGESQETQYF	TGTGCCAGCAGCCTTAGCGGGGAGTCTCAAGAGACCCAGTACTTC
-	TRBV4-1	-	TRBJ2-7	CASSQFLTYEQYF	TGCGCCAGCAGCCAATTCCTCACATACGAGCAGTACTTC
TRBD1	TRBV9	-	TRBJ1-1	CASSLSGTGLTEAFF	TGTGCCAGCAGCCTTTCCGGGACAGGGTTGACTGAAGCTTTCTTT
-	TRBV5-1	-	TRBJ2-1	CASSYQGYEQFF	TGCGCCAGCAGCTATCAGGGCTATGAGCAGTTCTTC
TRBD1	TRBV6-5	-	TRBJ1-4	CASSSFSDREHEKLFF	TGTGCCAGCAGTTCCTTCTCGGACAGGGAGCACGAAAAACTGTTTTTT
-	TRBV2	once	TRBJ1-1	CASSLNGQTVSEAFF	TGTGCCAGCAGTTTAAATGGACAGACCGTCTCCGAAGCTTTCTTT
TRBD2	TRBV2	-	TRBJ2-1	CASTTSGTYNEQFF	TGTGCCAGCACTACTAGCGGCACCTACAATGAGCAGTTCTTC
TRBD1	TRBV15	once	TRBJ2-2	CATSSGTGMAGELFF	TGTGCCACCAGCAGCGGGACAGGGATGGCCGGGGAGCTGTTTTTT
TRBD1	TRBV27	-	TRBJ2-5	CASRGMGQRETQYF	TGTGCCAGCAGGGGTATGGGACAGAGAGAGACCCAGTACTTC
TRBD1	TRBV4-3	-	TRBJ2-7	CASSQVEGTGAYEQYF	TGCGCCAGCAGCCAAGTGGAGGGGACAGGGGCCTACGAGCAGTACTTC
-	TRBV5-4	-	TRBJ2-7	CASSFRGGPYEQYF	TGTGCCAGCAGCTTTAGGGGGGGTCCCTACGAGCAGTACTTC
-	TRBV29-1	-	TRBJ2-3	CSVEEEAQYF	TGCAGCGTTGAAGAGGAGGCGCAGTATTTT
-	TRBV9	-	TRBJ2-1	CASSASSGIYNEQFF	TGTGCCAGCAGCGCTAGCAGCGGAATCTACAATGAGCAGTTCTTC
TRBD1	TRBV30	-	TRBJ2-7	CAWLQGDTYEQYF	TGTGCCTGGCTACAGGGGGACACCTACGAGCAGTACTTC
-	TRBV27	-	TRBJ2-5	CASSLGQQETQYF	TGTGCCAGCAGTTTGGGCCAGCAAGAGACCCAGTACTTC
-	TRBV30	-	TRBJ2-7	CAWSFGWGNDEQYF	TGTGCCTGGAGTTTTGGTTGGGGTAATGACGAGCAGTACTTC
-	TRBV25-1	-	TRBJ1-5	CASPSTDIENQPQHF	TGTGCCAGCCCCTCCACGGACATAGAAAATCAGCCCCAGCATTTT
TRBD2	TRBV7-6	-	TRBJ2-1	CASSISGSIGGNEQFF	TGTGCCAGCAGCATTAGCGGGAGTATCGGGGGCAATGAGCAGTTCTTC
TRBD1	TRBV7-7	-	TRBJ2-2	CASSPGGFNTGELFF	TGTGCTAGCAGCCCAGGGGGCTTTAACACCGGGGAGCTGTTTTTT
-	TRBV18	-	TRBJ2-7	CASFSPTTHIGAHLSYEQYF	TGTGCCAGCTTCTCACCGACGACTCATATCGGCGCTCACCTCTCCTACGAGCAGTACTTC
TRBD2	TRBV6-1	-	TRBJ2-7	CASSLSAGANYEQYF	TGTGCCAGCAGTCTTTCGGCGGGAGCCAACTACGAGCAGTACTTC
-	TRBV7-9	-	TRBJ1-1	CASSLEGVGTEAFF	TGTGCCAGCAGCTTAGAGGGGGTTGGCACTGAAGCTTTCTTT